What follows are 24 T cell receptor beta chains derived from one specimen sequenced in a study of T cell responses to AZD1222 COVID-19 vaccine. Clones were read by immunoSEQ multiplex PCR, and TCRdb kept only the in-frame ones, dropping some. The sample lists roughly 49,000 clones, approximately 80% seen once, with 5.5% to 8% in the top ten. The source was peripheral blood, collected on day 0 of AZD1222 vaccination. These receptors were obtained from an adult in good health.

The chain joins TRBV18 to TRBJ1-1, with a tentative D call TRBD1 (6 bases). Trimming removed 7 bases at V and 0 bases at J, with 9 bases between. The CDR3 totals 13 residues. CDR1 is KGHSH, CDR2 LQKENI, per germline. The CDR3 region has the DNA TGTGCCAGCTTCAGGGGTGTGAACACTGAAGCTTTCTTT. Its protein product is CASFRGVNTEAFF.

The chain uses TRBV2 and TRBJ2-1; 7 bases line up with TRBD1. Unmatched junction bases numbered 2, after V lost 6 bases and J lost 0 bases. The V gene's germline CDR1 is SNHLY and CDR2 FYNNEI. The CDR3 loop spans 14 amino acids. The CDR3 DNA follows: TGTGCCAGCAGGGGGGACAGCTCCTACAATGAGCAGTTCTTC. Translation: CASRGDSSYNEQFF.

This clone was observed once. The chain employs TRBV7-9 and TRBJ1-1; no firm D call. V shed 2 bases and J shed 0 bases, with 7 bases lying between them. This CDR3 has 14 amino acids. Germline V gene lookup returns CDR1 SEHNR and CDR2 FQNEAQ (reference sequence). CDR3 sequence (DNA): TGTGCCAGCAGCTTAAGTACTGTGAACACTGAAGCTTTCTTT. Protein product: CASSLSTVNTEAFF.

The rearrangement uses TRBV16 and TRBJ1-2, with 9 bases matching TRBD1. CDR3 length equals 13 residues. V lost 4 bases to trimming and J lost 8 bases; unmatched junction nucleotides: 5. Germline loops: CDR1 KGHSY, CDR2 FQNENV. CDR3 nucleotides: TGTGCCAGCAGCCCTACAGGGGGCGGAGGCTACACCTTC. Translated, it gives CASSPTGGGGYTF.

This clone has a handful of counts. The chain employs TRBV28 and TRBJ1-4; 9 bases match TRBD1. This CDR3 is built from 14 residues. Per the germline V gene, CDR1 is MDHEN and CDR2 is SYDVKM. The J segment lost 7 bases and the V segment lost 6 bases, leaving 6 bases of the junction unmatched. The CDR3 loop is CASRTTGGTEKLFF. The CDR3 bases are TGTGCCAGCAGAACGACAGGGGGGACTGAAAAACTGTTTTTT.

The chain has TRBV28 and TRBJ1-1, with TRBD1 matching 8 bases. Germline V gives CDR1 MDHEN, CDR2 SYDVKM. The length of the CDR3 is 15 residues. V lost 6 bases and J lost 4; bases outside the gene matches: 10. CDR3 nucleotides: TGTGCCAGCAGCACACCAGGGGGCTTGGGCACTGAAGCTTTCTTT. Translated: CASSTPGGLGTEAFF. Based on the CDR3 plus reference TRBV28 and TRBJ1-1, the full variable domain is DVKVTQSSRYLVKRTGEKVFLECVQDMDHENMFWYRQDPGLGLRLIYFSYDVKMKEKGDIPEGYSVSREKKERFSLILESASTNQTSMYLCASSTPGGLGTEAFFGQGTRLTVV.

CDR3 nucleotides: TGTGCCAGTAGTATGCGTAGGGGGACAGGGGAAAGCAATCAGCCCCAGCATTTT. Residues: CASSMRRGTGESNQPQHF. V gene TRBV19 combines with J gene TRBJ1-5; 10 positions agree with TRBD1. The CDR3 extends over 18 amino acids. Trimming cost V 3 bases and J 1 base; bases outside gene matches: 9. CDR1 is LNHDA and CDR2 is SQIVND in the germline V gene (reference sequence).

This chain connects TRBV30 to TRBJ1-1, with D tentatively TRBD1 (6 bases). Germline values: CDR1 GTSNPN, CDR2 SVGIG (reference sequence). Trimming removed 7 bases from V and 2 bases from J, with 17 bases in between. This CDR3 spans 14 amino acids. In nucleotides, the CDR3 is TGTGCCTCAATGACAGGCGAACTTAACACTGAAGCTTTCTTT. As protein: CASMTGELNTEAFF.

The chain carries TRBV27 and TRBJ1-1; 8 bases match TRBD1. CDR1 and CDR2 from the germline V gene are MNHEY and SMNVEV (reference sequence). CDR3 length equals 15 residues. V lost 5 bases, J lost 1 base, and 6 bases stayed unmatched. The CDR3 DNA sequence: TGTGCCAGCAGTAGAACAGGGGGTAAGAACACTGAAGCTTTCTTT. Translating gives CASSRTGGKNTEAFF.

This clone has more than one count but fewer than ten. This chain connects TRBV7-2 to TRBJ2-5, with TRBD1 matching over 9 bases. The germline V gene has CDR1 SGHTA and CDR2 FQGNSA. This CDR3 contains 17 residues. The J segment lost 5 bases and the V segment lost 5 bases, leaving 15 bases of the junction unmatched. The CDR3 DNA reads TGTGCCAGCAGCCAAGGAGATATACAGGGGGCGGAGGAGACCCAGTACTTC. Its protein is CASSQGDIQGAEETQYF.

This clone was observed once. This sequence joins TRBV10-2 and TRBJ1-1; D not resolved. CDR1 WSHSY and CDR2 SAAADI come from the germline V gene. The V gene lost 4 bases and the J gene lost 5 bases, with 14 bases spanning the gap. This CDR3 is 14 amino acids long. The CDR3 nucleotides read TGCGCCAGCAGTGCCGTATATGCCCGAACTGAAGCTTTCTTT. It is translated as CASSAVYARTEAFF.

The rearrangement joins TRBV5-6 to TRBJ1-4, with a possible D match to TRBD1 (5 bases). Between the trimmed V and J ends, which lost 3 bases and 8 bases, there was a span of 11 bases. Germline V gene sequence: CDR1 SGHDT, CDR2 YYEEEE. The CDR3 loop spans 13 amino acids. The CDR3 loop is CASSYRTAEKLFF. The CDR3, as DNA: TGTGCCAGCAGCTACAGGACGGCCGAAAAACTGTTTTTT.

The count of this clone is one. V is TRBV28 and J is TRBJ1-1, with 7 bases lining up with TRBD1. Unmatched junction bases numbered 0, after V lost 4 bases and J lost 4 bases. The length of the CDR3 is 12 residues. CDR1 and CDR2 from the germline V gene are MDHEN and SYDVKM. CDR3 sequence (DNA): TGTGCCAGCAGTTCAGGGGGCACTGAAGCTTTCTTT. Residues: CASSSGGTEAFF.

This sequence joins TRBV7-3 and TRBJ1-1; D is undetermined. Looked up from germline, CDR1 is SGHTA and CDR2 is FQGTGA. The CDR3 runs to 12 residues. V was trimmed by 4 bases and J by 1 base, leaving 4 bases between them. CDR3 DNA sequence: TGTGCCAGCAGCTACGGGAACACTGAAGCTTTCTTT. This sequence encodes CASSYGNTEAFF.

The genes are TRBV11-2 and TRBJ2-3; 12 nucleotides agree with TRBD2. This CDR3 has 16 amino acids. V lost 4 bases and J lost 2; bases outside the gene matches: 4. Germline CDR1 reads SGHAT; CDR2 reads FQNNGV. CDR3 region: CASSSGLAGNTDTQYF. The CDR3 DNA follows: TGTGCCAGCAGCTCTGGACTAGCGGGGAACACAGATACGCAGTATTTT.

The rearrangement uses TRBV24-1 and TRBJ2-2, with D unclear. Looked up from germline, CDR1 is KGHDR and CDR2 is SFDVKD. There are 14 residues in the CDR3. V was shortened by 8 bases and J by 0 bases, with 9 bases between the two germline ends. As DNA, the CDR3 is TGTGCCACCACCCCCGGACCGAACACCGGGGAGCTGTTTTTT. This gives the protein CATTPGPNTGELFF.

The chain carries TRBV27 and TRBJ1-6; D is possibly TRBD1 (5 bases). Trimming took off 6 bases at V and 11 bases at J, with 17 bases between the two ends. The CDR3 totals 14 residues. Germline V CDR1 and CDR2: MNHEY, SMNVEV (reference sequence). The CDR3 region is CASSERGVRPPLHF. CDR3 sequence (DNA): TGTGCCAGCAGCGAACGAGGGGTGCGTCCACCCCTCCACTTT.

V is TRBV11-2 and J is TRBJ2-1; 9 positions match TRBD2. Losses at the gene ends were 5 bases for V and 6 bases for J; bases not matched to a gene: 11. The germline V gene encodes CDR1 SGHAT and CDR2 FQNNGV. The length of the CDR3 is 16 residues. CDR3 sequence (DNA): TGTGCCAGCAGCCATCTAAGCGGGGGGCCGATCAATGAGCAGTTCTTC. Its translation is CASSHLSGGPINEQFF.

This sequence joins TRBV6-6 and TRBJ2-1; D is unclear. The CDR3 totals 15 residues. The V end was cut by 0 bases, the J end by 7 bases, with 13 bases between. Germline loops: CDR1 MNHNY, CDR2 SVGAGI (reference sequence). The CDR3 DNA sequence: TGTGCCAGCAGTTACTCGAACCCTCAGACGAATGAGCAGTTCTTC. Translated: CASSYSNPQTNEQFF.

Only one count was recorded for this clone. V is TRBV19 and J is TRBJ1-3; the match to TRBD1 covers 8 bases. J gave up 4 bases and V 5 bases, and 7 bases lay outside the gene matches. The germline CDR1 and CDR2 sequences are LNHDA and SQIVND (reference sequence). This CDR3 is built from 15 residues. The CDR3 region is CASSATGTGGNTIYF. The DNA of the CDR3 is TGTGCCAGTAGTGCGACGGGGACAGGAGGAAACACCATATATTTT.

The V and J genes are TRBV14 and TRBJ2-1, with D tentatively TRBD2 (5 bases). This CDR3 spans 15 amino acids. V was trimmed by 0 bases and J by 15 bases, leaving 21 bases between them. Germline lookup yields CDR1 SGHDN and CDR2 FVKESK. The CDR3 DNA follows: TGTGCCAGCAGCCAAGACGGGAATAGAATCCGAAAGTGGTTCTTC. Translation gives CASSQDGNRIRKWFF.

The chain employs TRBV30 and TRBJ1-2; possibly TRBD1 for D (6 bases). The CDR3 runs 16 residues. CDR1 is GTSNPN and CDR2 is SVGIG in the germline V gene (reference sequence). Trimming shortened V by 4 bases and J by 6 bases, and 24 bases separated the two germline ends. CDR3 nucleotides: TGTGCCTGGATCCGGCCGAGGGGGGGAGATAGGAATGGCTACACCTTC. The encoded protein is CAWIRPRGGDRNGYTF.

In this sample, this clone turned up a few times. The V gene is TRBV7-2, the J gene TRBJ2-7; possible D gene TRBD2, 5 bases. There are 13 residues in the CDR3. Trimming took off 1 base at V and 3 bases at J, with 7 bases between the two ends. Germline V gives CDR1 SGHTA, CDR2 FQGNSA. CDR3 protein: CASSLDDYYEQYF. The CDR3 region has the DNA TGTGCCAGCAGCTTAGATGACTACTACGAGCAGTACTTC.

This clone was recorded once. The rearrangement links TRBV19 to TRBJ1-2; 9 nucleotides align to TRBD1. V shed 8 bases and J 3 bases; nucleotides not matched to a gene: 10. CDR3 size: 15 residues. Germline V gives CDR1 LNHDA, CDR2 SQIVND (reference sequence). CDR3 sequence reads: CASSPWGTGHYGYTF. The CDR3 bases are TGTGCCAGTTCTCCCTGGGGGACAGGGCACTATGGCTACACCTTC.